A single sample is the source of the 27 T cell receptor beta chains below, sequenced in a study of control samples from healthy donors and cancer patients. Assay: immunoSEQ multiplex PCR; the TCRdb copy retains only in-frame clones and omits some. The table has around 80,000 clones, over 75% seen once. The sequenced sample consisted of blood. The receptors originated from a man in his fifties in good health.

The rearrangement uses TRBV9 and TRBJ1-3; D is undetermined. Trimming stripped 1 base from V and 0 bases from J, with 5 bases between. There are 14 residues in the CDR3. The germline CDR1 and CDR2 sequences are SGDLS and YYNGEE. CDR3 nucleotide sequence: TGTGCCAGCAGCGTATTGTCCTCTGGAAACACCATATATTTT. Residues: CASSVLSSGNTIYF. Full variable domain (rest looked up from reference TRBV9 and TRBJ1-3): DSGVTQTPKHLITATGQRVTLRCSPRSGDLSVYWYQQSLDQGLQFLIQYYNGEERAKGNILERFSAQQFPDLHSELNLSSLELGDSALYFCASSVLSSGNTIYFGEGSWLTVV.

The genes are TRBV7-8 and TRBJ2-7, with 13 bases that match TRBD2. In germline, CDR1 is SGHVS, CDR2 FQNEAQ. CDR3 size: 14 residues. CDR3 nucleotide sequence: TGTGCAACCGGACTAGCGGGAGCCGCCTACGAGCAGTACTTC. It encodes CATGLAGAAYEQYF.

The rearrangement uses TRBV30 and TRBJ2-3; D perhaps matches TRBD2 (5 bases). Per germline, CDR1 GTSNPN and CDR2 SVGIG (reference sequence). The CDR3 runs 14 residues. V gave up 4 bases and J gave up 2 bases, with 13 bases separating them. The CDR3 bases are TGTGCCTGGATTAGTTGGGGAGCCACAGATACGCAGTATTTT. Translated: CAWISWGATDTQYF.

The genes are TRBV3-1 (or the pseudogene TRBV3-2) and TRBJ1-6; perhaps TRBD1 as D (5 bases). V was cut by 5 bases and J by 6 bases, with 11 bases left in between. The CDR3 sequence is 14 residues long. Looked up from germline, CDR1 is LGHDT and CDR2 is YNNKEL (reference sequence). The CDR3 sequence is CASSWDRRNSPLHF. CDR3 nucleotide sequence: TGTGCCAGCAGCTGGGACCGCCGTAATTCACCCCTCCACTTT.

The chain recombines TRBV5-3 with TRBJ2-7; 7 bases are a match to TRBD1. TRBV5-3 is an ORF for which the function is uncertain. The V gene end was trimmed by 1 base and the J gene end by 2 bases; junction bases not matched to a gene: 0. This CDR3 contains 13 residues. The CDR3 reads CARSLTGAYEQYV. CDR3 in DNA: TGTGCCAGAAGCTTGACAGGGGCCTACGAGCAGTACGTC.

This chain links TRBV2 with TRBJ1-2; D not resolved. V was trimmed by 4 bases and J by 2 bases, leaving 11 bases between them. Germline CDR1 is SNHLY and CDR2 is FYNNEI. The CDR3 loop spans 14 amino acids. The CDR3 region is CASSGNLDNYGYTF. The CDR3 DNA reads TGTGCCAGCAGTGGGAACCTAGACAACTATGGCTACACCTTC.

The chain is built from TRBV6-2 or TRBV6-3 and TRBJ2-7, with D perhaps TRBD2 (6 bases). The J call may be in error: the DNA end matches TRBJ2-1 better. The CDR3 covers 15 residues. The germline gives CDR1 MNHEY, CDR2 SVGEGT. This CDR3 is CASTPWRDQQGAQFF. CDR3 DNA sequence: TGTGCCAGCACCCCCTGGCGGGACCAACAAGGGGCGCAGTTCTTC.

J is TRBJ2-5 and V is TRBV10-1; 7 bases fit TRBD2. The germline V gene encodes CDR1 WNHNN and CDR2 SYGVQD (reference sequence). The CDR3 runs 16 residues. Trimming removed 2 bases from V and 0 bases from J; junction bases left unmatched: 6. DNA for the CDR3: TGCGCCAGCAGTGAGGGCGGCGGGGGTAACCAAGAGACCCAGTACTTC. This translates into CASSEGGGGNQETQYF.

This clone was counted at least ten times. Written as DNA, the CDR3 is TGCAGCGTTGTGGGAGCCTCTGGGGCCAACGTCCTGACTTTC. Translating it yields CSVVGASGANVLTF. The chain uses TRBV29-1 and TRBJ2-6; D perhaps matches TRBD2 (5 bases). CDR1 is SQVTM, CDR2 ANQGSEA, per germline. The V end was cut by 4 bases, the J end by 0 bases, with 7 bases between. This CDR3 has 14 amino acids.

The CDR3 nucleotides are TGTGCCAGCAGCCCCCCGGGGAACACCGGGGAGCTGTTTTTT. This translates into CASSPPGNTGELFF. This rearrangement joins TRBV9 to TRBJ2-2; no definite D call. Looked up from germline, CDR1 is SGDLS and CDR2 is YYNGEE. The CDR3 consists of 14 residues. Deletions cut 4 bases from V and 1 base from J, with 8 bases between.

The V and J genes are TRBV6-4 and TRBJ1-1; a weak D match, TRBD1 (6 bases). CDR1 and CDR2 (germline): MRHNA, SNTAGT. Trimming removed 2 bases at V and 3 bases at J, with 10 bases between. The CDR3 consists of 14 residues. Here the CDR3 reads CASSDEGEDTEAFF. The CDR3 nucleotides read TGTGCCAGCAGTGACGAGGGGGAGGACACTGAAGCTTTCTTT.

The J gene is TRBJ1-1, the V gene TRBV6-2 or TRBV6-3; no firm D call. Germline V gives CDR1 MNHEY, CDR2 SVGEGT. V lost 4 bases and J lost 1, with 10 bases in between. There are 14 residues in the CDR3. CDR3: CASSFFTENTEAFF. The CDR3 region has the DNA TGTGCCAGCAGTTTCTTTACGGAGAACACTGAAGCTTTCTTT.

The rearrangement uses TRBV29-1 and TRBJ2-1; weak D call: TRBD1 (6 bases). Trimming shortened V by 7 bases and J by 10 bases, and 14 bases separated the two germline ends. Germline CDR1 reads SQVTM; CDR2 reads ANQGSEA. The CDR3 is 11 amino acids. CDR3 in DNA: TGCAGCGCTGGATGGGGGCACGAGCAGTTCTTC. This gives the protein CSAGWGHEQFF.

As concerns this clone: A junction boundary mismatches the germline segment, possibly from a read error. The rearrangement uses TRBV7-2 and TRBJ2-1, with 9 bases matching TRBD1. Germline loops: CDR1 SGHTA, CDR2 FQGNSA. The CDR3 consists of 15 residues. The CDR3 region has the DNA TGTGCCAGCAGCTTATTTAATTTGGGGGACAGGGAGCCGTTCTTC. This translates into CASSLFNLGDREPFF.

This chain links TRBV28 with TRBJ1-5; tentatively, D is TRBD1 (5 bases). This CDR3 region has 16 residues. Trimming removed 5 bases at V and 2 bases at J, with 16 bases between. The V gene's germline CDR1 is MDHEN and CDR2 SYDVKM. The CDR3 is CASSPGTGMGNQPQHF. In nucleotides, the CDR3 is TGTGCCAGCAGTCCTGGGACGGGAATGGGCAATCAGCCCCAGCATTTT.

DNA of the CDR3: TGTGCCAGCAGCTTTGGAGGACAGGACCCCAGAGAGACCCAGTACTTC. Its translation is CASSFGGQDPRETQYF. The chain combines TRBV5-4 with TRBJ2-5; 7 bases fit TRBD1. The germline V gene encodes CDR1 SGHNT and CDR2 YYREEE (reference sequence). Losses at the gene ends were 2 bases for V and 4 bases for J; bases not matched to a gene: 11. This CDR3 spans 16 amino acids.

This sequence joins TRBV7-6 and TRBJ2-1; 13 nucleotides match TRBD2. Per germline, CDR1 SGHVS and CDR2 FNYEAQ. The CDR3 runs to 17 residues. V lost 1 base and J lost 9; bases outside the gene matches: 9. The CDR3 region is CASSLGTSGGALSEQFF. In DNA form, the CDR3 reads TGTGCCAGCAGCTTAGGAACTAGCGGGGGGGCTTTATCTGAGCAGTTCTTC.

The J gene is TRBJ1-1, the V gene TRBV4-3; 8 nucleotides line up with TRBD1. Trimming cost V 4 bases and J 3 bases; bases outside gene matches: 4. Germline-derived CDR1 and CDR2 are LGHNA and YSLEER. The CDR3 runs to 14 residues. The DNA for the CDR3 is TGCGCCAGCAGCCGAACAGGGGGGGACACTGAAGCTTTCTTT. Translated: CASSRTGGDTEAFF.

CDR3 sequence: CASTGRGNRNQPQHF. CDR3 in DNA: TGTGCCAGCACTGGCAGGGGCAACCGCAATCAGCCCCAGCATTTT. The rearrangement links TRBV2 to TRBJ1-5; maybe TRBD1 (6 bases). CDR3 length: 15 amino acids. Per the germline V gene, CDR1 is SNHLY and CDR2 is FYNNEI. V lost 7 bases and J lost 2, with 15 bases in between.

CDR3 coding DNA: TGTGCCAGCAGCGTAGACGGGGGGATTTCTCGGGAGACCCAGTACTTC. It codes for CASSVDGGISRETQYF. This chain joins TRBV9 and TRBJ2-5; 7 bases align to TRBD2. V lost 0 bases and J lost 5; bases outside the gene matches: 10. CDR3 size: 16 residues. Germline CDR1 and CDR2: SGDLS and YYNGEE. The full variable domain, its missing parts supplied by reference TRBV9 and TRBJ2-5, is DSGVTQTPKHLITATGQRVTLRCSPRSGDLSVYWYQQSLDQGLQFLIQYYNGEERAKGNILERFSAQQFPDLHSELNLSSLELGDSALYFCASSVDGGISRETQYFGPGTRLLVL.

The chain recombines TRBV6-5 with TRBJ1-6; D remains ambiguous. The V gene's germline CDR1 is MNHEY and CDR2 SVGAGI. The CDR3 runs to 15 residues. V dropped 0 bases and J dropped 3 bases, with 6 bases sitting between them. Here the CDR3 reads CASSYSNRYNSPLHF. CDR3 DNA: TGTGCCAGCAGTTACTCGAACCGCTATAATTCACCCCTCCACTTT.

The chain joins TRBV7-2 to TRBJ2-3; D not certain. The CDR3 sequence is 13 residues long. Per germline, CDR1 SGHTA and CDR2 FQGNSA. Trimming removed 1 base at V and 3 bases at J, with 5 bases between. The CDR3 region has the DNA TGTGCCAGCAGCTTAGAGGTGACAGATACGCAGTATTTT. It codes for CASSLEVTDTQYF.

DNA of the CDR3: TGTGCCAGCAGCCAAACGTTTGGGGATGAAGATGGCTACACCTTC. Amino acid sequence: CASSQTFGDEDGYTF. The chain links TRBV3-1 (or the pseudogene TRBV3-2) to TRBJ1-2; D ambiguous. The germline V and J ends were trimmed by 2 bases and 6 bases, with 16 bases remaining between them. Germline-derived CDR1 and CDR2 are LGHDT and YNNKEL (reference sequence). This CDR3 has 15 amino acids.

The chain has TRBV6-5 and TRBJ1-3, with no clear D. Germline V gene lookup returns CDR1 MNHEY and CDR2 SVGAGI. This CDR3 is 15 amino acids long. Trimming stripped 1 base from V and 2 bases from J, with 9 bases between. Here the CDR3 reads CASSYWTGTGNTIYF. The CDR3 coding sequence is TGTGCCAGCAGTTACTGGACTGGGACTGGAAACACCATATATTTT.

The rearrangement joins TRBV11-3 to TRBJ1-1, with D maybe TRBD1 (6 bases). There are 14 residues in the CDR3. Germline CDR1 and CDR2: SGHNT and YENEEA. Trimming stripped 2 bases from V and 5 bases from J, with 12 bases between. The CDR3 sequence is CASSLSGALTEAFF. DNA of the CDR3: TGTGCCAGCAGCTTATCGGGGGCCCTAACTGAAGCTTTCTTT. The entire variable domain, with the rest obtained from reference TRBV11-3 and TRBJ1-1, is as follows: EAGVVQSPRYKIIEKKQPVAFWCNPISGHNTLYWYLQNLGQGPELLIRYENEEAVDDSQLPKDRFSAERLKGVDSTLKIQPAELGDSAVYLCASSLSGALTEAFFGQGTRLTVV.

The rearrangement uses TRBV5-6 and TRBJ1-1, with D hard to call. The CDR3 length is 14 residues. Germline V gene lookup returns CDR1 SGHDT and CDR2 YYEEEE. Trimming took off 0 bases at V and 0 bases at J, with 6 bases between the two ends. CDR3 DNA sequence: TGTGCCAGCAGCTTGGGAACATTGAACACTGAAGCTTTCTTT. Its translation: CASSLGTLNTEAFF.

This chain joins TRBV18 and TRBJ1-6; D is undetermined. V lost 0 bases and J 14 bases, leaving 11 bases between the germline ends. The CDR3 totals 13 residues. Looked up from germline, CDR1 is KGHSH and CDR2 is LQKENI. The DNA of the CDR3 is TGTGCCAGCTCACCACCATGGAGCGGATCCCTCCACTTT. This translates into CASSPPWSGSLHF.